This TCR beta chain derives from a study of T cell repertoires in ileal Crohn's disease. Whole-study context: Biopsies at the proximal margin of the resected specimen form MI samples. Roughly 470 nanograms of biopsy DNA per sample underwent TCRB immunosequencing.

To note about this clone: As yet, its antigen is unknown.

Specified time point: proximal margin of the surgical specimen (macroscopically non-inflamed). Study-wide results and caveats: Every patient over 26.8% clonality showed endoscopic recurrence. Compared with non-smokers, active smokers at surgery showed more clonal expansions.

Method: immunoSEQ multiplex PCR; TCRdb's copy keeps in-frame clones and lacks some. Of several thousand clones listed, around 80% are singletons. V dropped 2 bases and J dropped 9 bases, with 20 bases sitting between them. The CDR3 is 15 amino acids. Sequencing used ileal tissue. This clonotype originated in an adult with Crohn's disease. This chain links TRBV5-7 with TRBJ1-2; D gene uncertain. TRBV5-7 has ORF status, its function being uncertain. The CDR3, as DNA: TGTGCCAGCAGCTTATCCGGGCCCCTCGTGAAGAGCTACACCTTC. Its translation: CASSLSGPLVKSYTF.